These 5 T cell receptor beta chains came from one sample sequenced in a study of radiotherapy plus CTLA-4 blockade in lung cancer. This table comes from immunoSEQ multiplex PCR, and its TCRdb copy is limited to in-frame clones, with some not included. The sample contains 51,000 or so clones, more than 70% of which appear only once. The specimen comprised peripheral blood, sampled from a patient treated with radiotherapy plus ipilimumab. These receptors all stem from a human donor with non-small cell lung cancer who had stable disease on radiotherapy plus ipilimumab.

The V and J genes are TRBV18 and TRBJ1-4; D is uncertain. V gave up 2 bases and J gave up 8 bases, with 9 bases separating them. Per the germline V gene, CDR1 is KGHSH and CDR2 is LQKENI. The CDR3 loop spans 13 amino acids. CDR3: CASSPGSEEKLFF. CDR3 DNA sequence: TGTGCCAGCTCACCAGGGTCCGAGGAAAAACTGTTTTTT.

V is TRBV27 and J is TRBJ2-1; 9 bases match TRBD1. V lost 6 bases and J lost 7; bases outside the gene matches: 10. The CDR3 has 15 residues. Germline CDR1 is MNHEY and CDR2 is SMNVEV (reference sequence). CDR3 nucleotides: TGTGCCAGCAGGCGCGACAGGGGGATGTGGAATGAGCAGTTCTTC. Translated, it gives CASRRDRGMWNEQFF.

The J gene is TRBJ2-5, the V gene TRBV18; unclear D gene. Germline assignment: CDR1 KGHSH and CDR2 LQKENI. The CDR3 contains 14 residues. The V gene lost 8 bases and the J gene lost 6 bases, with 19 bases spanning the gap. CDR3 sequence (DNA): TGTGCCAGCCCTCCTAAGACTCCTCCGCAGACCCAGTACTTC. Protein sequence: CASPPKTPPQTQYF.

The V gene is TRBV4-3, the J gene TRBJ1-2; 10 nucleotides align to TRBD1. The CDR3 has 18 amino acids. Per the germline V gene, CDR1 is LGHNA and CDR2 is YSLEER. Trimming at V came to 1 base and at J to 1 base, leaving 9 bases not matched to a gene. The CDR3 region has the DNA TGCGCCAGCAGCCAAGGAGATTATGGGACAGGGGATAACTATGGCTACACCTTC. Amino acids: CASSQGDYGTGDNYGYTF.

The chain links TRBV9 to TRBJ1-3; the match to TRBD1 covers 10 bases. V lost 3 bases, J lost 4 bases, and 4 bases stayed unmatched. Looked up from germline, CDR1 is SGDLS and CDR2 is YYNGEE. CDR3 length: 15 amino acids. The DNA of the CDR3 is TGTGCCAGCAGCGAGACAGGGGGCAGGGGAAACACCATATATTTT. This codes for CASSETGGRGNTIYF.